These 21 T cell receptor beta chains share one sample of origin, sequenced in a study of Ad26.COV2.S vaccination and SARS-CoV-2 variants. Profiled with immunoSEQ multiplex PCR; TCRdb holds only in-frame clones, not every one. The data hold about 350,000 clones, with 75% to 90% observed a single time. Indicated treatment: about 20 received Ad26.COV2.S at low or high dose, single or two shots; 5 received placebo; per-sample allocation not given. Collection of samples fell on day 63 after the first vaccine or placebo injection. The source was peripheral blood, collected in a trial of Ad26.COV2.S vaccine versus placebo. These receptors all come from a person aged 18-65 years who received the Ad26.COV2.S COVID-19 vaccine or a placebo.

This clone came up once. The J gene is TRBJ2-5, the V gene TRBV6-4; 7 bases are shared with TRBD1. From germline, CDR1 is MRHNA and CDR2 SNTAGT. With 10 bases clipped from V and 4 bases from J, the junction kept 9 bases outside the gene matches. The CDR3 totals 13 residues. The CDR3 DNA sequence: TGTGCCATTTTGAATGACAGGGTAGAGACCCAGTACTTC. Its translation: CAILNDRVETQYF.

The chain recombines TRBV5-5 with TRBJ2-3; D ambiguous. The CDR3 has 15 residues. The V gene's germline CDR1 is SGHKS and CDR2 YYEKEE (reference sequence). Deletions cut 0 bases from V and 2 bases from J, with 10 bases between. The CDR3 loop reads CASSLGASPTDTQYF. The CDR3 DNA is TGTGCCAGCAGCTTGGGGGCTAGTCCCACAGATACGCAGTATTTT.

J is TRBJ1-5 and V is TRBV2; D is unresolved. Looked up from germline, CDR1 is SNHLY and CDR2 is FYNNEI. This CDR3 comprises 16 residues. V lost 7 bases, J lost 4 bases, and 20 bases lay in between. The CDR3 DNA sequence: TGTGCCAGCACTCCGCTGGACTACTCCAGAAATCAGCCCCAGCATTTT. It encodes CASTPLDYSRNQPQHF.

This chain uses TRBV2 with TRBJ2-5; possibly TRBD1 for D (5 bases). Deletions cut 7 bases from V and 2 bases from J, with 14 bases between. The CDR3 contains 14 residues. Looked up from germline, CDR1 is SNHLY and CDR2 is FYNNEI. CDR3 loop: CASKEAGLQETQYF. In DNA form, the CDR3 reads TGTGCCAGCAAGGAAGCAGGGCTTCAAGAGACCCAGTACTTC.

This rearrangement joins TRBV2 to TRBJ1-2; a weak D match, TRBD1 (6 bases). The V and J ends lost 6 bases and 4 bases respectively, with 6 bases between them. The CDR3 totals 11 residues. Looked up from germline, CDR1 is SNHLY and CDR2 is FYNNEI. The CDR3 DNA reads as TGTGCCAGCAGGGACAGCTATGGCTACACCTTC. It is translated as CASRDSYGYTF.

The rearrangement uses TRBV7-3 and TRBJ1-2; D unresolved. The length of the CDR3 is 14 residues. V was pared by 4 bases and J by 3 bases, with 12 bases between. Germline V gene data show CDR1 as SGHTA and CDR2 as FQGTGA. The CDR3 DNA sequence: TGTGCCAGCAGCTCCTTAGCCTTGGACTATGGCTACACCTTC. This translates into CASSSLALDYGYTF.

The V gene is TRBV30, the J gene TRBJ2-7; the D gene is possibly TRBD1 (6 bases). The germline V and J ends were trimmed by 0 bases and 2 bases, with 11 bases remaining between them. This CDR3 comprises 14 residues. Germline CDR1 reads GTSNPN; CDR2 reads SVGIG (reference sequence). CDR3 DNA sequence: TGTGCCTGGAGTGTAGGGCCAGGGGCCTACGAGCAGTACTTC. This codes for CAWSVGPGAYEQYF.

This sequence joins TRBV6-5 and TRBJ1-4; D remains ambiguous. The CDR3 has 13 residues. Germline CDR1 MNHEY, CDR2 SVGAGI. The V end was cut by 8 bases, the J end by 0 bases, with 7 bases between. CDR3 sequence: CASRRATNEKLFF. For the CDR3, the DNA is TGTGCCAGCCGGCGAGCAACTAATGAAAAACTGTTTTTT.

J is TRBJ2-7 and V is TRBV7-6; TRBD2 is a possible D gene (6 bases). Germline V gene sequence: CDR1 SGHVS, CDR2 FNYEAQ. There are 13 residues in the CDR3. Between the trimmed V and J ends, which lost 4 bases and 4 bases, there was a span of 11 bases. The CDR3 sequence is CASSSRDWYEQYF. DNA of the CDR3: TGTGCCAGCAGCTCCCGGGACTGGTACGAGCAGTACTTC.

This clone was picked up one time. The rearrangement links TRBV3-1 (or the pseudogene TRBV3-2) to TRBJ1-1, with D uncertain. With 2 bases removed from V and 1 base from J, the gap between germline ends came to 8 bases. The CDR3 length is 14 residues. Germline values: CDR1 LGHDT, CDR2 YNNKEL (reference sequence). The CDR3 DNA is TGTGCCAGCAGCCAATGGACGGCGAACACTGAAGCTTTCTTT. It specifies CASSQWTANTEAFF.

The chain has TRBV5-5 and TRBJ2-5, with 9 nucleotides matching TRBD2. The V gene's germline CDR1 is SGHKS and CDR2 YYEKEE (reference sequence). The junction had 8 bases not matched to a gene; V was cut back by 0 bases and J by 5 bases. The CDR3 contains 16 residues. The CDR3 DNA is TGTGCCAGCAGCTTGGAGGTAGCGGGAGCCTATGAGACCCAGTACTTC. It yields the protein CASSLEVAGAYETQYF.

This clone was observed a handful of times. The chain uses TRBV7-2 and TRBJ1-2; D remains ambiguous. The CDR3 loop spans 12 amino acids. Germline V gene sequence: CDR1 SGHTA, CDR2 FQGNSA. The V end lost 4 bases, the J end lost 5 bases, and 8 bases lay between the germline ends. CDR3 residues: CASSSHLYGYTF. The DNA for the CDR3 is TGTGCCAGCAGCTCTCATTTGTATGGCTACACCTTC.

As concerns this clone: An end of the junction does not agree with germline; a read error may underlie this. Other DNA variants within this sample encode the same CDR3. The chain recombines TRBV13 with TRBJ2-7, with D uncertain. The germline CDR1 and CDR2 sequences are PRHDT and FYEKMQ (reference sequence). The CDR3 spans 13 residues. CDR3 loop: CASSLGASYEQYF. CDR3 DNA sequence: TGTGCCAGCAGTTTAGGTGCGTCCTACGAGCAGTACTTC.

The genes are TRBV4-3 and TRBJ1-1, with TRBD1 matching 9 bases. CDR3 length equals 18 residues. V dropped 0 bases and J dropped 0; count of bases not matched to a gene: 8. Germline CDR1 and CDR2: LGHNA and YSLEER. CDR3 DNA: TGCGCCAGCAGCCAAGATCCAGGGACAGGGCGGGTGAACACTGAAGCTTTCTTT. Amino acid sequence: CASSQDPGTGRVNTEAFF.

The chain combines TRBV5-4 with TRBJ2-3, with TRBD2 matching 14 bases. J lost 6 bases, V lost 3 bases, and 12 bases had no gene match. This CDR3 spans 18 amino acids. Germline V gives CDR1 SGHNT, CDR2 YYREEE (reference sequence). The CDR3 protein is CASSYPGLAGVERDTQYF. The CDR3, as DNA: TGTGCCAGCAGCTACCCGGGACTAGCGGGGGTGGAACGGGATACGCAGTATTTT.

V is TRBV6-1 and J is TRBJ2-1, with D hard to call. With 2 bases removed from V and 12 bases from J, the gap between germline ends came to 14 bases. CDR1 is MNHNS, CDR2 SASEGT, per germline. The CDR3 is 13 amino acids. The CDR3: CASSEIAAWGQFF. The CDR3 nucleotides read TGTGCCAGCAGTGAAATTGCTGCTTGGGGGCAGTTCTTC.

This chain connects TRBV5-1 to TRBJ1-2, with 7 bases fitting TRBD1. The CDR3 consists of 13 residues. The germline V gene has CDR1 SGHRS and CDR2 YFSETQ. The ends lost 3 bases at V and 4 bases at J; junction bases unmatched: 3. The CDR3 sequence: CASSSDRLYGYTF. The CDR3 DNA is TGCGCCAGCAGCTCGGACAGGCTCTATGGCTACACCTTC.

The genes are TRBV28 and TRBJ1-5; no clear D. From germline, CDR1 is MDHEN and CDR2 SYDVKM. This CDR3 is 14 amino acids long. Trimming took 3 bases from V and 6 from J, leaving 12 bases between them. As DNA, the CDR3 is TGTGCCAGCAGTTTTGGTGTTGCGGTTCAGCCCCAGCATTTT. It is translated as CASSFGVAVQPQHF.

The rearrangement uses TRBV10-1 and TRBJ2-7; D gene unclear. The CDR3 has 13 residues. The V gene lost 8 bases and the J gene lost 5 bases, with 16 bases spanning the gap. The germline V gene has CDR1 WNHNN and CDR2 SYGVQD (reference sequence). The CDR3 region is CASGSESPNEQYF. CDR3 nucleotides: TGCGCCAGCGGATCCGAATCCCCGAACGAGCAGTACTTC.

This rearrangement joins TRBV7-9 to TRBJ2-7, with 8 bases fitting TRBD1. V was pared by 5 bases and J by 2 bases, with 8 bases of the junction left unmatched. The germline V gene encodes CDR1 SEHNR and CDR2 FQNEAQ (reference sequence). This CDR3 spans 15 amino acids. In DNA, the CDR3 is TGTGCCAGCAGCCCGGGACAGGTCGCCCCCTACGAGCAGTACTTC. It specifies CASSPGQVAPYEQYF. Variable domain in full (rest from reference TRBV7-9 and TRBJ2-7): DTGVSQNPRHKITKRGQNVTFRCDPISEHNRLYWYRQTLGQGPEFLTYFQNEAQLEKSRLLSDRFSAERPKGSFSTLEIQRTEQGDSAMYLCASSPGQVAPYEQYFGPGTRLTVT.

The DNA for the CDR3 is TGCGCCAGCAGCCAAGATTGGCAGGGCACAGATACGCAGTATTTT. Translation: CASSQDWQGTDTQYF. The chain couples TRBV4-3 to TRBJ2-3; no clear D. The V gene's germline CDR1 is LGHNA and CDR2 YSLEER. Trimming cost V 0 bases and J 1 base, with 8 bases left between them. The CDR3 is 15 residues long.